This passage covers 12 T cell receptor beta chains from one sample sequenced in a study of blood T cell repertoires in COVID-19. The protocol was immunoSEQ multiplex PCR, while the TCRdb copy is restricted to in-frame clones and leaves out a portion. Among 110,000 or so clones listed, 70% to 80% were seen once. Input material: peripheral blood. Source of these receptors: a man in his 70s with acute or convalescent COVID-19.

The V and J genes are TRBV6-6 and TRBJ2-1, with 7 bases aligning to TRBD1. V lost 5 bases, J lost 9 bases, and 1 base stayed unmatched. The CDR3 loop spans 11 amino acids. Per germline, CDR1 MNHNY and CDR2 SVGAGI (reference sequence). The CDR3 reads CASSQGVEQFF. As DNA, the CDR3 is TGTGCCAGCAGTCAGGGGGTTGAGCAGTTCTTC.

This clone was observed a few times. CDR3 loop: CASSPFRAGQGISDYGYTF. CDR3 DNA sequence: TGCGCCAGCAGCCCATTCAGGGCAGGACAGGGGATTTCCGACTATGGCTACACCTTC. The chain carries TRBV4-1 and TRBJ1-2, with 9 bases aligning to TRBD1. V gave up 4 bases and J gave up 3 bases; unmatched junction bases: 18. Germline assignment: CDR1 MGHRA and CDR2 YSYEKL. The CDR3 consists of 19 residues.

The chain couples TRBV7-9 to TRBJ1-2; tentative D call: TRBD1 (5 bases). V lost 4 bases, J lost 9 bases, and 24 bases lay in between. The V gene's germline CDR1 is SEHNR and CDR2 FQNEAQ (reference sequence). This CDR3 is built from 16 residues. The CDR3 sequence: CASSSGGRSSTKSYTF. The CDR3 DNA is TGTGCCAGCAGCTCGGGGGGGAGGTCCTCAACTAAAAGCTACACCTTC.

This clone was observed once. The chain uses TRBV9 and TRBJ1-1; TRBD1 agrees at 7 bases. The junction had 2 bases not matched to a gene; V was cut back by 0 bases and J by 6 bases. This CDR3 is 13 amino acids long. The germline gives CDR1 SGDLS, CDR2 YYNGEE. The CDR3 protein is CASSVDQGAEAFF. CDR3 in DNA: TGTGCCAGCAGCGTAGACCAGGGGGCTGAAGCTTTCTTT.

This clone showed up just once. The chain employs TRBV7-9 and TRBJ2-2; 7 bases line up with TRBD1. The CDR3 runs 14 residues. Germline V gene lookup returns CDR1 SEHNR and CDR2 FQNEAQ (reference sequence). Trimming removed 5 bases from V and 7 bases from J; junction bases left unmatched: 7. DNA for the CDR3: TGTGCCAGCAGCAACCAGGGGGACGGCGGGGAGCTGTTTTTT. Translated, it gives CASSNQGDGGELFF. The full variable domain, rest sourced from reference TRBV7-9 and TRBJ2-2, is DTGVSQNPRHKITKRGQNVTFRCDPISEHNRLYWYRQTLGQGPEFLTYFQNEAQLEKSRLLSDRFSAERPKGSFSTLEIQRTEQGDSAMYLCASSNQGDGGELFFGEGSRLTVL.

This clone appeared a single time. V usage is TRBV18 and J usage is TRBJ2-5; 10 nucleotides match TRBD1. The CDR3 contains 14 residues. V trimming: 1 base; J trimming: 5 bases; junction bases outside the gene matches: 1. Looked up from germline, CDR1 is KGHSH and CDR2 is LQKENI. The CDR3 nucleotides are TGTGCCAGCTCACCACAGGACAGGGGGGAGACCCAGTACTTC. Amino acids: CASSPQDRGETQYF.

The J gene is TRBJ2-7, the V gene TRBV27; the match to TRBD2 covers 10 bases. With 7 bases clipped from V and 3 bases from J, the junction kept 6 bases outside the gene matches. Germline-derived CDR1 and CDR2 are MNHEY and SMNVEV (reference sequence). The CDR3 covers 14 residues. The chain's CDR3 is CASKLAGPIYEQYF. The CDR3 DNA sequence: TGTGCCAGCAAACTAGCGGGACCTATCTACGAGCAGTACTTC.

The chain links TRBV7-2 to TRBJ2-5; TRBD1 might be the D (6 bases). The CDR3 runs to 13 residues. V gave up 4 bases and J gave up 5 bases, with 11 bases separating them. CDR1 SGHTA and CDR2 FQGNSA come from the germline V gene. The CDR3 loop is CASSSQGTETQYF. DNA for the CDR3: TGTGCCAGCAGCTCGCAGGGGACCGAGACCCAGTACTTC. Supplemented by reference TRBV7-2 and TRBJ2-5, the full variable domain reads GAGVSQSPSNKVTEKGKDVELRCDPISGHTALYWYRQSLGQGLEFLIYFQGNSAPDKSGLPSDRFSAERTGGSVSTLTIQRTQQEDSAVYLCASSSQGTETQYFGPGTRLLVL.

This chain links TRBV7-9 with TRBJ1-6, with TRBD1 matching over 10 bases. The germline V gene has CDR1 SEHNR and CDR2 FQNEAQ (reference sequence). Trimming took 4 bases from V and 9 from J; bases not matched to a gene: 6. The CDR3 contains 15 residues. For the CDR3, the DNA is TGTGCCAGCAGCTCGACAGGGGGCTTAGGTTCACCCCTCCACTTT. Translation gives CASSSTGGLGSPLHF. The full variable domain, rest sourced from reference TRBV7-9 and TRBJ1-6, is DTGVSQNPRHKITKRGQNVTFRCDPISEHNRLYWYRQTLGQGPEFLTYFQNEAQLEKSRLLSDRFSAERPKGSFSTLEIQRTEQGDSAMYLCASSSTGGLGSPLHFGNGTRLTVT.

This clone was found a few times. The genes are TRBV9 and TRBJ1-3, with D uncertain. The germline V and J ends were trimmed by 4 bases and 2 bases, with 16 bases remaining between them. The CDR3 is 16 amino acids. The germline gives CDR1 SGDLS, CDR2 YYNGEE. CDR3 bases: TGTGCCAGCAGCCCCTACGATATAGAGACTGGAAACACCATATATTTT. The encoded protein is CASSPYDIETGNTIYF.

This chain connects TRBV10-2 to TRBJ2-1; TRBD2 aligns across 7 bases. Per germline, CDR1 WSHSY and CDR2 SAAADI. The CDR3 length is 13 residues. The J segment lost 0 bases and the V segment lost 9 bases, leaving 2 bases of the junction unmatched. This CDR3 is CASLADSYNEQFF. For the CDR3, the DNA is TGCGCCAGTCTAGCGGACTCCTACAATGAGCAGTTCTTC.

This clone showed up just a few times. This chain links TRBV7-8 with TRBJ1-4; a possible D gene is TRBD1 (6 bases). The length of the CDR3 is 15 residues. The germline V gene encodes CDR1 SGHVS and CDR2 FQNEAQ. The V end lost 2 bases, the J end lost 4 bases, and 11 bases lay between the germline ends. In DNA, the CDR3 is TGTGCCAGCAGCTTACGCGGACAGTATAATGAAAAACTGTTTTTT. This translates into CASSLRGQYNEKLFF.